The clone carrying this T cell receptor beta chain came up once. Source study methods: Estimation of nucleated cell counts relied on the amplification of reference gene primers. Profiled with immunoSEQ multiplex PCR; TCRdb holds only in-frame clones, not every one. The V and J calls and the clone size are those of that table, but D and trimming were determined from the DNA. The repertoire holds about 70,000 clones, with approximately 80% as singletons. The trim removed 1 base at V and 4 bases at J, leaving 5 bases unmatched. The CDR3 extends over 15 amino acids. The germline V gene encodes CDR1 SGDLS and CDR2 YYNGEE. This sample was included in a study of blood T cell repertoires in COVID-19. Background on the study: Some COVID-19 samples were acute and others convalescent; all came from the United States, Italy and Spain.

This sequence originates from an elderly woman with acute or convalescent COVID-19. This sequence joins TRBV9 and TRBJ2-3, with 8 bases that match TRBD1. Sequencing was done on a sample of peripheral blood. The CDR3 region is CASSVYDRGADTQYF. The DNA for the CDR3 is TGTGCCAGCAGCGTATATGACAGGGGAGCAGATACGCAGTATTTT.